This T cell receptor (beta chain) was recorded in a study of control samples from healthy donors and cancer patients. CDR1 SNHLY and CDR2 FYNNEI come from the germline V gene. The CDR3 runs to 15 residues. V was clipped by 9 bases and J by 0 bases; unmatched bases: 5. Assay used: immunoSEQ multiplex PCR; TCRdb lists only in-frame clones, some missing. Of under 150,000 clones in the sample, around 86% are singletons; the top ten hold about 8.7%. Material: blood. This chain joins TRBV2 and TRBJ1-6; 7 bases match TRBD1. This TCR was sampled from a man aged 35 to 55 in good health. The CDR3 nucleotides read TGTGCCAGTGGACAGGATACCTCCTATAATTCACCCCTCCACTTT. It encodes CASGQDTSYNSPLHF.